These 19 T cell receptor beta chains share one sample of origin, sequenced in a study of graft-versus-host responses after intestinal transplantation. Produced via immunoSEQ multiplex PCR; TCRdb's table is partial and in-frame only. The table records about 43,000 clones, about 95% of them present only once. The sequences come from PBMCs, collected approximately 350 days after intestinal transplant. Receptors originate from a human patient who received an intestinal transplant, so some T cells may come from the graft donor.

This chain connects TRBV2 to TRBJ2-3, with D unclear. Germline loops: CDR1 SNHLY, CDR2 FYNNEI. CDR3 length: 12 amino acids. The V end lost 2 bases, the J end lost 6 bases, and 6 bases lay between the germline ends. CDR3 protein: CASSEPEDTQYF. The CDR3 DNA is TGTGCCAGCAGTGAACCGGAGGATACGCAGTATTTT.

This chain links TRBV5-1 with TRBJ2-7; D is possibly TRBD1 (6 bases). Looked up from germline, CDR1 is SGHRS and CDR2 is YFSETQ. The CDR3 spans 14 residues. V was trimmed by 2 bases and J by 1 base, leaving 10 bases between them. CDR3 region: CASSFYRESYEQYF. CDR3 coding DNA: TGCGCCAGCAGCTTTTACAGGGAGTCCTACGAGCAGTACTTC. The entire variable domain, with the rest obtained from reference TRBV5-1 and TRBJ2-7, is as follows: KAGVTQTPRYLIKTRGQQVTLSCSPISGHRSVSWYQQTPGQGLQFLFEYFSETQRNKGNFPGRFSGRQFSNSRSEMNVSTLELGDSALYLCASSFYRESYEQYFGPGTRLTVT.

This chain connects TRBV7-9 to TRBJ2-7; no reliable D call. CDR1 and CDR2 from the germline V gene are SEHNR and FQNEAQ (reference sequence). This CDR3 comprises 15 residues. Trimming removed 1 base from V and 0 bases from J, with 10 bases in between. The CDR3 DNA follows: TGTGCCAGCAGCTTAGGGTCTGGGTTCTCCTACGAGCAGTACTTC. It yields the protein CASSLGSGFSYEQYF.

This sequence joins TRBV7-6 and TRBJ2-7; no definite D call. V lost 0 bases, J lost 7 bases, and 7 bases lay in between. Germline V lookup: CDR1 SGHVS, CDR2 FNYEAQ. The CDR3 runs to 12 residues. The CDR3 DNA is TGTGCCAGCAGCTTAGCGGTAGAAGAGCAGTACTTC. Protein product: CASSLAVEEQYF.

This sequence joins TRBV12-5 and TRBJ2-5, with D uncertain. Germline CDR1 and CDR2: LGHNT and FRNRAP. The CDR3 covers 16 residues. The V gene lost 1 base and the J gene lost 2 bases, with 14 bases spanning the gap. The CDR3 coding sequence is TGTGCTAGTGGTTTGGGAAGTCCGAAGGATCAAGAGACCCAGTACTTC. It translates to CASGLGSPKDQETQYF.

J is TRBJ2-3 and V is TRBV5-6, with 11 nucleotides matching TRBD2. The CDR3 loop spans 16 amino acids. CDR1 and CDR2 (germline): SGHDT, YYEEEE. V shed 1 base, J shed 5 bases, and the junction held 6 bases outside the gene matches. CDR3 region: CASSLTSGSYRDTQYF. CDR3 DNA sequence: TGTGCCAGCAGCTTGACTAGCGGGAGTTACAGAGATACGCAGTATTTT.

This chain uses TRBV4-2 with TRBJ1-1; a possible D gene is TRBD1 (5 bases). CDR1 and CDR2 from the germline V gene are LGHNA and YNFKEQ. V was cut by 3 bases and J by 2 bases, with 19 bases left in between. The CDR3 runs to 17 residues. Here the CDR3 reads CASSQGPGLAFNTEAFF. CDR3 nucleotides: TGTGCCAGCAGCCAGGGACCCGGGCTGGCGTTCAACACTGAAGCTTTCTTT.

This chain joins TRBV2 and TRBJ1-2; D call uncertain. The CDR3 is 11 amino acids. V was trimmed by 4 bases and J by 6 bases, leaving 6 bases between them. Per germline, CDR1 SNHLY and CDR2 FYNNEI. The CDR3 sequence is CASSVSDGYTF. The CDR3 bases are TGTGCCAGCAGTGTTTCAGATGGCTACACCTTC.

The chain joins TRBV6-5 to TRBJ1-1; no clear D. The CDR3 runs 15 residues. Germline loops: CDR1 MNHEY, CDR2 SVGAGI. V gave up 0 bases and J gave up 1 base, with 9 bases separating them. The CDR3 region has the DNA TGTGCCAGCAGTTACTCGTCGCACCCGAACACTGAAGCTTTCTTT. Residues: CASSYSSHPNTEAFF.

The chain has TRBV19 and TRBJ1-1; 11 positions match TRBD1. V shed 4 bases and J 3 bases; nucleotides not matched to a gene: 7. The CDR3 covers 16 residues. Germline CDR1 LNHDA, CDR2 SQIVND (reference sequence). CDR3 nucleotide sequence: TGTGCCAGTAGTAGGGGAAGGACAGGGGGCGACACTGAAGCTTTCTTT. Translated, it gives CASSRGRTGGDTEAFF.

The V and J genes are TRBV19 and TRBJ2-7, with D perhaps matching TRBD2 (7 bases). In germline, CDR1 is LNHDA, CDR2 SQIVND (reference sequence). The CDR3 consists of 18 residues. Deletions cut 4 bases from V and 4 bases from J, with 26 bases between. The CDR3 reads CASSTNFPGHGEGYEQYF. The DNA for the CDR3 is TGTGCCAGTAGTACGAACTTCCCGGGACACGGGGAGGGATACGAGCAGTACTTC.

The chain joins TRBV6-4 to TRBJ1-5; unclear D gene. CDR1 is MRHNA, CDR2 SNTAGT, per germline. V shed 0 bases and J shed 5 bases, with 14 bases lying between them. The CDR3 runs 16 residues. CDR3 amino acids: CASSDSRVPIDQPQHF. CDR3 in DNA: TGTGCCAGCAGTGACTCACGGGTTCCGATCGATCAGCCCCAGCATTTT.

This clone appeared a single time. This sequence joins TRBV7-2 and TRBJ1-2, with unresolved D. The CDR3 spans 13 residues. The V gene lost 4 bases and the J gene lost 4 bases, with 10 bases spanning the gap. Germline V gives CDR1 SGHTA, CDR2 FQGNSA. The CDR3 DNA sequence: TGTGCCAGCAGCTGGGGTCCCGGCTATGGCTACACCTTC. Its protein is CASSWGPGYGYTF. Filled out from reference TRBV7-2 and TRBJ1-2, the complete variable domain reads GAGVSQSPSNKVTEKGKDVELRCDPISGHTALYWYRQSLGQGLEFLIYFQGNSAPDKSGLPSDRFSAERTGGSVSTLTIQRTQQEDSAVYLCASSWGPGYGYTFGSGTRLTVV.

The J gene is TRBJ1-1, the V gene TRBV5-1, with TRBD1 identical over 8 bases. CDR1 and CDR2 from the germline V gene are SGHRS and YFSETQ. The CDR3 loop spans 17 amino acids. The J segment lost 3 bases and the V segment lost 4 bases, leaving 14 bases of the junction unmatched. CDR3 region: CASSLTGQGAFDTEAFF. The CDR3 nucleotides read TGCGCCAGCAGCCTAACTGGGCAGGGGGCGTTTGACACTGAAGCTTTCTTT.

V gene TRBV7-2 combines with J gene TRBJ2-7; D possibly uses TRBD1 or TRBD2 (5 bases each). The V end lost 6 bases, the J end lost 6 bases, and 18 bases lay between the germline ends. The CDR3 length is 14 residues. Germline V gene sequence: CDR1 SGHTA, CDR2 FQGNSA. CDR3 sequence reads: CASSSRDVGPEQYF. The CDR3, as DNA: TGTGCCAGCAGTTCCCGGGACGTCGGGCCCGAGCAGTACTTC.

V usage is TRBV30 and J usage is TRBJ1-1, with D hard to call. This CDR3 contains 13 residues. CDR1 and CDR2 from the germline V gene are GTSNPN and SVGIG (reference sequence). Between the trimmed V and J ends, which lost 4 bases and 0 bases, there was a span of 9 bases. The CDR3: CAWTAAMNTEAFF. In nucleotides, the CDR3 is TGTGCCTGGACGGCAGCCATGAACACTGAAGCTTTCTTT.

The V gene is TRBV12-5, the J gene TRBJ1-5; maybe TRBD1 (5 bases). The germline CDR1 and CDR2 sequences are LGHNT and FRNRAP. The CDR3 covers 19 residues. V shed 3 bases and J shed 7 bases, with 28 bases lying between them. In nucleotides, the CDR3 is TGTGCTAGTGGTTTCCCCCCCGGCAGGGAAGGGGTGGGTTCACAGCCCCAGCATTTT. This translates into CASGFPPGREGVGSQPQHF.

V and J are TRBV6-5 and TRBJ1-2, with D perhaps TRBD1 (5 bases). With 7 bases removed from V and 8 bases from J, the gap between germline ends came to 11 bases. This CDR3 is 11 amino acids long. Germline CDR1 and CDR2: MNHEY and SVGAGI. CDR3 loop: CASTPGAGYTF. DNA of the CDR3: TGTGCCAGCACCCCCGGGGCGGGCTACACCTTC.

This sequence joins TRBV9 and TRBJ2-3; maybe TRBD1 (6 bases). Trimming left V 2 bases short and J 4 bases short, with 14 bases between. The CDR3 is 15 amino acids. Germline CDR1 and CDR2: SGDLS and YYNGEE. The CDR3 reads CASSVQGSNPDTQYF. The CDR3, as DNA: TGTGCCAGCAGCGTCCAGGGGAGCAATCCAGATACGCAGTATTTT.